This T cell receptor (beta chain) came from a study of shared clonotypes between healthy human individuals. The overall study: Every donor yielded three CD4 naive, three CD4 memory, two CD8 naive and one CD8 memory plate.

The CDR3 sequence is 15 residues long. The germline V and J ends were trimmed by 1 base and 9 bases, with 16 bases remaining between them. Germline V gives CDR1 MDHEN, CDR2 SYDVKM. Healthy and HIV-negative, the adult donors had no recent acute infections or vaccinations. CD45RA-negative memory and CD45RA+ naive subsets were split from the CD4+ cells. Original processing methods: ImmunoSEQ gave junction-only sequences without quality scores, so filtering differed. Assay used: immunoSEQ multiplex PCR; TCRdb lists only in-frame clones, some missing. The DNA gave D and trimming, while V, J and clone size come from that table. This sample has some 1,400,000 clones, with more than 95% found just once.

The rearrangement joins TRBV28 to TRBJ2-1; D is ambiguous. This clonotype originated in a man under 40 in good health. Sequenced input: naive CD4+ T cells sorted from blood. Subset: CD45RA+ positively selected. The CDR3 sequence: CASSLFLRLISEQFF. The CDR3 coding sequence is TGTGCCAGCAGTTTATTCCTCCGTCTGATATCTGAGCAGTTCTTC.